The clone carrying this T cell receptor beta chain was observed a single time. The data are from a study of cytomegalovirus exposure and HLA in healthy donors. This CDR3 has 17 residues. The V gene's germline CDR1 is SGHRS and CDR2 YFSETQ. V lost 0 bases to trimming and J lost 5 bases, with 18 bases between them. Primers included in the PCR were 60 Vbeta and 13 Jbeta primers. TCRdb keeps only in-frame clones here, not all; method: immunoSEQ multiplex PCR. This sample has approximately 140,000 clones, with 73% found just once. The receptor's source is a woman under 30 in good health and CMV-seronegative. This chain joins TRBV5-1 and TRBJ2-1; D gene uncertain. Sequenced: PBMCs. This chain's CDR3 is CASSLVTADGLHNEQFF. The CDR3 region has the DNA TGCGCCAGCAGCTTGGTCACCGCGGATGGATTACACAATGAGCAGTTCTTC.